This is a list of T cell receptor beta chains from one sample in a study of blood T cells in healthy people across ages. TCRdb re-derived calls from the 5' RACE reads in MiXCR, one entry per CDR3 protein. The table lists roughly 1,800,000 distinct CDR3 sequences, 49% of them singletons. Material: blood. The receptors were gathered from a middle-aged woman in good health. Both conserved end residues are part of each CDR3. Each record gives: D gene, clone size, V gene, J gene, CDR3 protein, CDR3 DNA. D genes are given only for firm matches. Size values are once, few and many counts, or a class for expanded clones, and some rows have none.

-,-,TRBV5-1,TRBJ1-6,CASSLGKGLGSYNSPLHF,TGCGCCAGCAGCTTGGGGAAGGGGCTCGGCTCCTATAATTCACCCCTCCACTTT
TRBD1,-,TRBV6-6,TRBJ2-5,CASSLDRGFGTQYF,TGTGCCAGCAGTTTGGACAGGGGCTTCGGAACCCAGTACTTC
-,few,TRBV7-2,TRBJ1-6,CASSLALVRGDSPLHF,TGTGCCAGCAGCTTAGCGCTGGTTCGGGGGGATTCACCCCTCCACTTT
-,-,TRBV4-1,TRBJ2-7,CASSQVDGDYEQYF,TGCGCCAGCAGCCAAGTCGACGGGGACTACGAGCAGTACTTC
TRBD2,few,TRBV20-1,TRBJ2-7,CSATGGDLSYEQYF,TGCAGTGCTACGGGGGGGGACCTTTCCTACGAGCAGTACTTC
TRBD1,-,TRBV5-1,TRBJ2-1,CASSLGQGAFSYNEQFF,TGCGCCAGCAGCTTGGGGCAGGGGGCGTTCTCCTACAATGAGCAGTTCTTC
-,-,TRBV20-1,TRBJ2-1,CSAFRQVENEQFF,TGCAGTGCTTTTAGGCAGGTAGAAAATGAGCAGTTCTTC
TRBD2,-,TRBV5-1,TRBJ2-3,CASSLSTSGASTDTQYF,TGCGCCAGCAGCTTGAGTACTAGCGGAGCTAGCACAGATACGCAGTATTTT
TRBD1,-,TRBV6-5,TRBJ1-5,CASSYNRGDQPQHF,TGTGCCAGCAGTTACAACAGGGGTGATCAGCCCCAGCATTTT
-,-,TRBV6-2/TRBV6-3,TRBJ1-1,CASSSFGQNTEAFF,TGTGCCAGCAGTTCCTTCGGACAGAACACTGAAGCTTTCTTT
TRBD2,-,TRBV20-1,TRBJ2-7,CSARTASGGSGEQYF,TGCAGTGCTAGAACCGCTAGCGGGGGGTCTGGGGAGCAGTACTTC
TRBD1,-,TRBV28,TRBJ1-5,CASSFPPQGPRNQPQHF,TGTGCCAGCAGTTTCCCCCCACAGGGGCCTCGCAATCAGCCCCAGCATTTT
-,once,TRBV5-6,TRBJ2-7,CASSPGWGANEQYF,TGTGCCAGCAGCCCAGGCTGGGGGGCAAACGAGCAGTACTTC
TRBD1,-,TRBV11-2,TRBJ1-2,CASSQKGTGGYGYTF,TGTGCCAGCAGCCAAAAAGGGACAGGGGGTTATGGCTACACCTTC
-,-,TRBV5-1,TRBJ2-6,CASRLGSTDSGANVLTF,TGCGCCAGCAGGTTAGGCAGCACAGACTCTGGGGCCAACGTCCTGACTTTC
-,-,TRBV18,TRBJ2-6,CASSPQGNGGANVLTF,TGTGCCAGCTCACCACAGGGGAATGGCGGGGCCAACGTCCTGACTTTC
-,-,TRBV4-3,TRBJ1-2,CASSHDWGAGGYTF,TGCGCCAGCAGCCATGACTGGGGGGCAGGGGGCTACACCTTC
-,-,TRBV9,TRBJ1-1,CASSVAGTAASEAFF,TGTGCCAGCAGCGTAGCCGGGACCGCGGCTTCTGAAGCTTTCTTT
TRBD1,-,TRBV20-1,TRBJ1-2,CSATTQGAYGYTF,TGCAGTGCTACGACACAGGGGGCCTATGGCTACACCTTC
-,few,TRBV6-2/TRBV6-3,TRBJ1-2,CASTDFYGYTF,TGTGCCAGCACGGACTTCTATGGCTACACCTTC
-,-,TRBV3-1,TRBJ2-3,CASSQEVSAGYSDTQYF,TGTGCCAGCAGCCAAGAAGTTTCTGCGGGTTACTCAGATACGCAGTATTTT
TRBD1,few,TRBV20-1,TRBJ2-5,CSAFGTGNSETQYF,TGCAGTGCTTTCGGGACAGGGAACAGTGAGACCCAGTACTTC
-,few,TRBV4-1,TRBJ2-7,CASSQDRDMSYEQYF,TGCGCCAGCAGCCAAGATAGGGACATGTCCTACGAGCAGTACTTC
-,-,TRBV20-1,TRBJ1-2,CSARDRGNEAGYTF,TGCAGTGCTAGAGATCGAGGGAACGAAGCGGGCTACACCTTC
-,-,TRBV12-3/TRBV12-4,TRBJ2-1,CASRDHGGPHNEQFF,TGTGCCAGCAGGGACCATGGGGGGCCCCACAATGAGCAGTTCTTC
TRBD2,-,TRBV5-1,TRBJ2-1,CASSLAFTSGLNNEQFF,TGCGCCAGCAGCTTGGCCTTTACTAGCGGGCTGAACAATGAGCAGTTCTTC
TRBD2,-,TRBV12-3/TRBV12-4,TRBJ2-3,CASSSFLGAGGQDTQYF,TGTGCCAGCAGTTCGTTTTTAGGAGCGGGGGGGCAAGATACGCAGTATTTT
TRBD1,-,TRBV29-1,TRBJ1-1,CSVGGTVEAFF,TGCAGCGTTGGCGGGACAGTTGAAGCTTTCTTT
-,-,TRBV4-3,TRBJ2-3,CASSQDWGRLSTDTQYF,TGCGCCAGCAGCCAAGATTGGGGCAGGTTAAGCACAGATACGCAGTATTTT
-,many,TRBV7-2,TRBJ2-5,CASSLGVYQETQYF,TGTGCCAGCAGCTTAGGAGTCTACCAAGAGACCCAGTACTTC
TRBD1,-,TRBV20-1,TRBJ1-6,CSAFDRGRGTPLHF,TGCAGTGCTTTCGACAGGGGGCGAGGTACACCCCTCCACTTT
-,-,TRBV10-3,TRBJ2-1,CAIGAGGSYNEQFF,TGTGCCATCGGCGCGGGTGGCTCCTACAATGAGCAGTTCTTC
-,-,TRBV4-2,TRBJ2-2,CASSPLVSVGELFF,TGTGCCAGCAGCCCACTAGTTTCGGTCGGGGAGCTGTTTTTT
-,-,TRBV12-3/TRBV12-4,TRBJ1-5,CASTTSRGFQPQHF,TGTGCCAGCACTACCTCGCGGGGGTTTCAGCCCCAGCATTTT
TRBD2,-,TRBV10-3,TRBJ2-5,CAISGLALQETQYF,TGTGCCATCAGTGGACTAGCTCTGCAAGAGACCCAGTACTTC
-,few,TRBV4-2,TRBJ2-5,CASSQEGTQGALRQYF,TGTGCCAGCAGCCAAGAGGGAACGCAGGGAGCCCTAAGGCAGTACTTC
-,few,TRBV7-9,TRBJ2-7,CASRPTGHASSEQYF,TGTGCCAGCAGGCCGACAGGCCACGCGTCAAGCGAGCAGTACTTC
-,-,TRBV18,TRBJ2-5,CASSPGFKETQYF,TGTGCCAGCTCACCAGGGTTCAAAGAGACCCAGTACTTC
-,-,TRBV11-2,TRBJ2-5,CASSLEHRVQETQYF,TGTGCCAGCAGCTTAGAGCACAGGGTCCAAGAGACCCAGTACTTC
-,-,TRBV5-5,TRBJ1-4,CASSLRPSIATNEKLFF,TGTGCCAGCAGCTTGAGGCCTTCAATTGCAACTAATGAAAAACTGTTTTTT
-,few,TRBV5-1,TRBJ2-5,CASSRLVDETQYF,TGCGCCAGCAGCCGACTAGTAGATGAGACCCAGTACTTC
-,-,TRBV12-3/TRBV12-4,TRBJ1-6,CASSPETLKNSPLHF,TGTGCCAGCAGTCCCGAGACCTTGAAGAATTCACCCCTCCACTTT
-,once,TRBV12-3/TRBV12-4,TRBJ2-2,CASGQSNTGELFF,TGTGCCAGCGGACAATCGAACACCGGGGAGCTGTTTTTT
-,-,TRBV6-2/TRBV6-3,TRBJ1-2,CASSSRHLPNYGYTF,TGTGCCAGCAGTTCCCGACATCTTCCCAACTATGGCTACACCTTC
-,few,TRBV14,TRBJ2-5,CASSLSGAAGETQYF,TGTGCCAGCAGTCTGTCAGGGGCGGCGGGGGAGACCCAGTACTTC
-,few,TRBV4-2,TRBJ2-6,CASSQGVDSGANVLTF,TGTGCCAGCAGCCAGGGTGTTGACTCTGGGGCCAACGTCCTGACTTTC
-,-,TRBV11-1,TRBJ2-4,CASSLGDSGETRYF,TGTGCCAGCAGCTTAGGCGATTCCGGAGAGACCCGGTACTTC
-,-,TRBV9,TRBJ2-1,CASSPPPGPYNEQFF,TGTGCCAGCAGCCCACCCCCGGGACCCTACAATGAGCAGTTCTTC
-,-,TRBV2,TRBJ2-7,CAGGRDSYNEQYF,TGTGCCGGGGGCAGGGATTCCTACAATGAGCAGTACTTC
-,-,TRBV4-1,TRBJ2-1,CASSQVTLCGARGEYNEQFF,TGCGCCAGCAGCCAAGTAACACTATGCGGGGCCCGAGGGGAATACAATGAGCAGTTCTTC
-,-,TRBV2,TRBJ2-3,CASSEPRGITDTQYF,TGTGCCAGCAGTGAACCCCGCGGTATCACAGATACGCAGTATTTT
-,-,TRBV7-2,TRBJ2-7,CASSQAFYSYEQYF,TGTGCCAGCAGCCAGGCCTTCTACTCCTACGAGCAGTACTTC
-,few,TRBV20-1,TRBJ2-7,CSARGSAYEQYF,TGCAGTGCCCGGGGTAGCGCCTACGAGCAGTACTTC
TRBD1,few,TRBV7-2,TRBJ2-5,CASSWDRVWETQYF,TGTGCCAGCAGCTGGGACAGGGTTTGGGAGACCCAGTACTTC
-,-,TRBV12-3/TRBV12-4,TRBJ2-6,CASESRAFGANVLTF,TGTGCCAGCGAGAGTCGGGCCTTTGGGGCCAACGTCCTGACTTTC
TRBD1,-,TRBV4-3,TRBJ1-5,CASSPDRVSNQPQHF,TGCGCCAGCAGCCCTGACAGGGTTAGCAATCAGCCCCAGCATTTT